This TCR beta chain is drawn from a study of blood T cell repertoires in COVID-19. At the level of the study: There were acute and convalescent COVID-19 samples, and they came from the United States, Italy and Spain.

CDR1 is SQVTM, CDR2 ANQGSEA, per germline. The length of the CDR3 is 13 residues. Germline trimming cut 4 bases from V and 4 bases from J; bases unmatched to any gene: 2. This clone was counted once. Sequencing was performed with immunoSEQ multiplex PCR; in TCRdb, only in-frame clones are kept and a portion is missing. Of hundreds of thousands of clones listed, around 88% are singletons. Cohorts were assigned according to the clinical history that participants reported. What was sequenced was PBMCs or T cells enriched from blood (not recorded which). The genes are TRBV29-1 and TRBJ2-7; 12 bases map to TRBD2. The TCR comes from a woman between 50 and 59 years old with acute COVID-19. Written as DNA, the CDR3 is TGCAGCGTTGGACTAGCGGGAGATTACGAGCAGTACTTC. Translated, it gives CSVGLAGDYEQYF.